A selection of T cell receptor beta chains follows, all from one sample in a study of T cells in Graves' hyperthyroidism and ophthalmopathy. TCRdb ran MiXCR on the multiplex PCR reads and lists one entry per CDR3 protein. The sample lists roughly 240,000 distinct CDR3 sequences, roughly 15% occurring once. The sequenced material came from blood. The receptors here all came from a woman aged 18-29 years with Graves' ophthalmopathy. The conserved cysteine and the conserved F or W are not part of the CDR3 here.

TRBJ1-1 TRBV7-2 ASNLVQGPGTEAF
TRBJ1-1 TRBV20-1 SAPTSRGGTNTEAF
TRBJ1-2 TRBV30 AWSPDWGAAYGYT
TRBJ2-2 TRBV15 ATSRDWGTGELF
TRBJ2-1 TRBV6-1 ASKPRAHNEQF
TRBJ1-5 TRBV28 ASSAYQPQH
TRBJ2-1 TRBV30 AWSFNVVHNEQF
TRBJ2-7 TRBV28 ASSATSGGSYEQY
TRBJ1-1 TRBV11-3 ASSEPGQANTEAF
TRBJ1-2 TRBV6-2/TRBV6-3 ASTTIGGSKPYGYT
TRBJ1-2 TRBV2 ASSEGQGRYGYT
TRBJ2-3 TRBV6-2/TRBV6-3 ASSYSGGATDTQY
TRBJ1-6 TRBV5-4 ASSSGTGGINSPLH
TRBJ2-7 TRBV19 ASSTPQGWYEQY
TRBJ1-1 TRBV20-1 SASGWGANTEAF
TRBJ1-6 TRBV3-1 ASSLRDRLNLGDNSPLH
TRBJ2-7 TRBV5-1 ASSTPHSGEWYEQY
TRBJ2-7 TRBV20-1 SARAGTSGAISYEQY
TRBJ1-6 TRBV20-1 SAKKSGQILSPLH
TRBJ1-1 TRBV28 ASSSGALGSDTEAF
TRBJ1-2 TRBV6-1 ASSARGWGYT
TRBJ1-6 TRBV7-9 ASSFGSHRSYNSPLH
TRBJ2-1 TRBV15 ATSRGLAGLNEQF
TRBJ1-5 TRBV19 ASSVSGTAYNQPQH
TRBJ2-3 TRBV11-2 ASSRGLAAADTQY